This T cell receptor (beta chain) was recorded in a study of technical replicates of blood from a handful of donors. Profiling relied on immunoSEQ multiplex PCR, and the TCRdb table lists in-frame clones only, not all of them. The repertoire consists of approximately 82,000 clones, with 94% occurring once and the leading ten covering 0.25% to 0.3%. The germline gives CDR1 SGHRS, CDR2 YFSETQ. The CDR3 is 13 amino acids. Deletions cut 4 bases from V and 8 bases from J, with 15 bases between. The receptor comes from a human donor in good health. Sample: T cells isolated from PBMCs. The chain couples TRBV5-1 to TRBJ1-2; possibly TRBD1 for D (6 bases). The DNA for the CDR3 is TGCGCCAGCAGCCCAGGGGAGGGAATCGGCTACACCTTC. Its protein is CASSPGEGIGYTF.